This is a list of T cell receptor beta chains from one sample in a study of T cells in Graves' hyperthyroidism and ophthalmopathy. TCRdb itself ran the multiplex PCR reads through MiXCR, one entry per CDR3 protein. This sample has 500,000 to 750,000 distinct CDR3 sequences; around 14% occur once, and the top ten carry approximately 7.4%. Sample: blood. All receptors come from a woman aged 30 to 39 with Graves' hyperthyroidism. Each CDR3 is given with its conserved first and last residue. The D gene is left open where the match is weak. Only part of the rows carry a size: once, few, many, or a class if the clone is expanded.

17	few	TRBV24-1	TRBJ2-1	.	TGTGCCACCAGTGATTCGATATCGGGGGTGTCCTACAATGAGCAGTTCTTC	CATSDSISGVSYNEQFF
15	.	TRBV4-1	TRBJ1-4	.	TGCGCCAGCAGCGAACATCCAGAGACAGAAGAAAAACTGTTTTTT	CASSEHPETEEKLFF
13	many	TRBV27	TRBJ2-7	.	TGCGCCAGCAGCTTGGGGACCGAGTACGAGCAGTACTTC	CASSLGTEYEQYF
16	many	TRBV4-1	TRBJ2-1	.	TGCGCCAGCAGCCAGGTGGATATGGTAGCCTACAATGAGCAGTTCTTC	CASSQVDMVAYNEQFF
12	many	TRBV9	TRBJ2-7	.	TGTGCCAGCAGCAAGGGGACCAACGAGCAGTACTTC	CASSKGTNEQYF
12	.	TRBV11-2	TRBJ2-2	.	TGTGCCAGCAGGCAAGGGGGCGGGGAGCTGTTTTTT	CASRQGGGELFF
14	once	TRBV6-1	TRBJ1-4	TRBD1	TGTGCCAGCATCAAAGGACAGGGAATGGAAAAACTGTTTTTT	CASIKGQGMEKLFF
15	.	TRBV9	TRBJ1-1	TRBD1	TGTGCCAGCAGCGCGACAGGGGCGCATCCCACTGAAGCTTTCTTT	CASSATGAHPTEAFF
14	.	TRBV3-1	TRBJ2-7	TRBD2	TGTGCCAGCAGCCAGAGTAGCGGGAGGTACGAGCAGTACTTC	CASSQSSGRYEQYF
17	many	TRBV6-1	TRBJ2-3	TRBD2	TGTGCCAGCAGTGAGAGGAAAAAGGGAACTAGCGGAGATACGCAGTATTTT	CASSERKKGTSGDTQYF
17	many	TRBV28	TRBJ2-1	.	TGTGCCAGCAGCTCCCTGGGTAGCGGCCTTTCCTACAATGAGCAGTTCTTC	CASSSLGSGLSYNEQFF
14	.	TRBV7-2	TRBJ2-5	TRBD2	TGTGCCAGCAGCTCGGGACTAGAGGGCCGGACCCAGTACTTC	CASSSGLEGRTQYF
16	.	TRBV9	TRBJ2-1	.	TGTGCCAGCACCCCTGGGGGGCCAAGCTCCTACAATGAGCAGTTCTTC	CASTPGGPSSYNEQFF
15	many	TRBV11-2	TRBJ2-7	.	TGTGCCAGCAGCTTAGAAGCGGAAAGCTCCTACGAGCAGTACTTC	CASSLEAESSYEQYF
14	.	TRBV28	TRBJ2-7	.	TGTGCCAGCAGTTTACAAGGCCAGATCAACGAGCAGTACTTC	CASSLQGQINEQYF
13	few	TRBV11-3	TRBJ2-2	.	TGTGCCAGCAGCCATGGACCTTCCGGGGAGCTGTTTTTT	CASSHGPSGELFF
14	many	TRBV7-8	TRBJ2-7	.	TGTGCCAGCAGCCCGCCTATATCCTCCTACGAGCAGTACTTC	CASSPPISSYEQYF
14	few	TRBV2	TRBJ2-1	.	TGTGCCAGCATCCGGGCAGGGATCCTTAATGAGCAGTTCTTC	CASIRAGILNEQFF
16	many	TRBV12-3/TRBV12-4	TRBJ1-2	.	TGTGCCAGCAGTCGTACTACAGGACTAGATTTCTTTGGCTACACCTTC	CASSRTTGLDFFGYTF
15	few	TRBV6-1	TRBJ1-6	TRBD1	TGTGCCAGCAGAGCCAGGGACAGTATTAATTCACCCCTCCACTTT	CASRARDSINSPLHF
17	.	TRBV5-1	TRBJ2-7	TRBD2	TGCGCCAGCAGCAGCGAAATGGTAGCGGGAGGGATTTACGAGCAGTACTTC	CASSSEMVAGGIYEQYF
17	few	TRBV12-5	TRBJ2-3	TRBD1	TGTGCTAGTGGTTTGGGTTGGGACACAGGGGGCACAGATACGCAGTATTTT	CASGLGWDTGGTDTQYF
13	many	TRBV10-3	TRBJ1-2	TRBD1	TGTGCCATCAGTGAGGGACAGGAGTATGGCTACACCTTC	CAISEGQEYGYTF
13	many	TRBV5-8	TRBJ2-3	.	TGTGCCAGCAGCTTGTGGGGGGTAGATACGCAGTATTTT	CASSLWGVDTQYF
14	.	TRBV6-1	TRBJ1-1	.	TGTGCCAGCAGTGAAGGTCGGGTCGCCACTGAAGCTTTCTTT	CASSEGRVATEAFF
16	many	TRBV12-3/TRBV12-4	TRBJ2-1	.	TGTGCCAGCAGTTTTAGAGGGGACTTATACTACAATGAGCAGTTCTTC	CASSFRGDLYYNEQFF